The rows below give T cell receptor beta chains drawn from one sample of a study of cytomegalovirus exposure and HLA in healthy donors. Only in-frame clones appear in the TCRdb table, and some are missing; sequencing was by immunoSEQ multiplex PCR. The sample contains 250,000 to 350,000 clones, 86% of which appear only once. The specimen was PBMCs. These receptors originate from a man aged 35-49 years in good health and CMV-seropositive. Each CDR3 is given with its conserved first and last residue. D genes are given only for firm matches. Clone size is given for some rows only: seen once, a few or many times, or a class if the clone is expanded.

D gene	V gene	clone size	J gene	CDR3 DNA	CDR3 protein
TRBD2	TRBV11-3	.	TRBJ2-3	TGTGCCAGCAGCAAGGGACTAGCGGGAGCAGATACGCAGTATTTT	CASSKGLAGADTQYF
.	TRBV5-5	.	TRBJ2-1	TGTGCCAGCAGCTACCTAGCGAGCTCCTACAATGAGCAGTTCTTC	CASSYLASSYNEQFF
.	TRBV19	.	TRBJ2-7	TGTGCCAGTAGTATTTCAGATGATTACGAGCAGTACTTC	CASSISDDYEQYF
TRBD2	TRBV9	once	TRBJ2-7	TGTGCCAGCAGCGTGTCGGGAGGTCTCGACGAGCAGTACTTC	CASSVSGGLDEQYF
.	TRBV12-1	.	TRBJ2-2	TGTGCCAGCAGCGGGGGGACCGAAAGAACCGGGGAGCTGTTTTTT	CASSGGTERTGELFF
.	TRBV15	.	TRBJ1-1	TGTGCCACTTATCCCTCGACAGTGAACACTGAAGCTTTCTTT	CATYPSTVNTEAFF
TRBD1	TRBV30	once	TRBJ2-7	TGTGCCTGGAATACAGGGGGCGAGGGCGAGCAGTACTTC	CAWNTGGEGEQYF
.	TRBV10-3	.	TRBJ2-1	TGTGCCCTCCGGCGGGCAGTTACCAATGAGCAGTTCTTC	CALRRAVTNEQFF
.	TRBV10-3	.	TRBJ1-3	TGTGCCATCAATGGTGGGGAACAGGATCACTCTGGAAACACCATATATTTT	CAINGGEQDHSGNTIYF
TRBD1	TRBV6-6	.	TRBJ2-1	TGTGCCAGCAGTTACTCGACAGGGGTGTTGAATGAGCAGTTCTTC	CASSYSTGVLNEQFF
.	TRBV27	.	TRBJ1-1	TGTGCCAGCAGTTTGAGTATAGCAAACACTGAAGCTTTCTTT	CASSLSIANTEAFF
.	TRBV4-3	.	TRBJ2-2	TGCGCCAGCAGCCAAGAGGGGAAGGGGGTTGACGGCGGGGAGCTGTTTTTT	CASSQEGKGVDGGELFF
TRBD1	TRBV27	.	TRBJ2-7	TGTGCCAGCAGTTTATCGGGGACAGCCTACGAGCAGTACTTC	CASSLSGTAYEQYF
TRBD2	TRBV4-3	.	TRBJ2-3	TGCGCCAGCAGCCAAGCTCCGGGAAGCGGGAGGGCCATTTCCTCAGATACGCAGTATTTT	CASSQAPGSGRAISSDTQYF
.	TRBV5-1	.	TRBJ2-2	TGCGCCAGCAGCTTGGTGGCTAGCGCCACCGGGGAGCTGTTTTTT	CASSLVASATGELFF
TRBD1	TRBV11-2	.	TRBJ1-1	TGTGCCAGCAGCTTATTAACAGGGGGTAACACTGAAGCTTTCTTT	CASSLLTGGNTEAFF